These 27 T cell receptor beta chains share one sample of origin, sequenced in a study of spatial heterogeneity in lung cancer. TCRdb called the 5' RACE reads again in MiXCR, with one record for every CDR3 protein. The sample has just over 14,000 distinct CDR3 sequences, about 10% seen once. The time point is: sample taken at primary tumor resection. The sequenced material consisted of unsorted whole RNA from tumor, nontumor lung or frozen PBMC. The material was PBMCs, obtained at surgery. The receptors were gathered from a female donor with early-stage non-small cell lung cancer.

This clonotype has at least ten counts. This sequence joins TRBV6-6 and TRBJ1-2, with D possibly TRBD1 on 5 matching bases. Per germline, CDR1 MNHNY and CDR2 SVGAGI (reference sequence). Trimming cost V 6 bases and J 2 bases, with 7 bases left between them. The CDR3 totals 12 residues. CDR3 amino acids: CASREGNYGYTF. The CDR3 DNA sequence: TGTGCCAGCAGGGAGGGGAACTATGGCTACACCTTC.

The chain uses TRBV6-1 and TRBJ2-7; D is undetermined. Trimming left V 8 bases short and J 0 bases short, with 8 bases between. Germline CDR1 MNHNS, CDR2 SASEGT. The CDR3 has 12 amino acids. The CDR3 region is CASGLGSYEQYF. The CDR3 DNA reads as TGTGCCAGCGGGCTAGGCTCCTACGAGCAGTACTTC.

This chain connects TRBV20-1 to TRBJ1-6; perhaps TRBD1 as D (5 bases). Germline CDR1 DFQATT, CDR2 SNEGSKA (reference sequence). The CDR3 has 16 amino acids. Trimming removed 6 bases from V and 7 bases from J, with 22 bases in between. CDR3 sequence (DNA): TGCAGTGCCCAACCCAACCTAAGGGGCCGAAATTCACCCCTCCACTTT. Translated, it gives CSAQPNLRGRNSPLHF.

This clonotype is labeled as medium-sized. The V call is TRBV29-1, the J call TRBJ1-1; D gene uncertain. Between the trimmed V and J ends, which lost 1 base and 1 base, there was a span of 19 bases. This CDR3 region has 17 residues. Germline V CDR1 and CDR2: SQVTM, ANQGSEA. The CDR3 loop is CSVEVSGRGGSNTEAFF. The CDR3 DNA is TGCAGCGTTGAAGTATCCGGACGAGGCGGATCGAACACTGAAGCTTTCTTT.

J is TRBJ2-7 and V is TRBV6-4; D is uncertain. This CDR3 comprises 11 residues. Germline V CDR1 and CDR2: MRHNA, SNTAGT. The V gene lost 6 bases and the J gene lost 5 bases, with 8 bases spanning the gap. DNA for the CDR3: TGTGCCAGCAGGAGTAAGGACGAGCAGTACTTC. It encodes CASRSKDEQYF.

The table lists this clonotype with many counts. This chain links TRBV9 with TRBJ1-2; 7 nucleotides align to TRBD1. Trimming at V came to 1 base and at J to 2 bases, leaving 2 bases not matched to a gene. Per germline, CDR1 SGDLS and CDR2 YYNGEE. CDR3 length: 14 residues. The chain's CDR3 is CASSVRGQNYGYTF. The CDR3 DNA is TGTGCCAGCAGCGTAAGGGGACAGAACTATGGCTACACCTTC.

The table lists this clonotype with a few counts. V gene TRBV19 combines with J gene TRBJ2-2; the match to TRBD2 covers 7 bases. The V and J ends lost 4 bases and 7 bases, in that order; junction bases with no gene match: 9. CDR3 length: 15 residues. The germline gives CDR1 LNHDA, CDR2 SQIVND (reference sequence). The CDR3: CASSRRGFMGGELFF. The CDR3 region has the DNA TGTGCCAGTAGTAGGCGGGGGTTCATGGGCGGGGAGCTGTTTTTT.

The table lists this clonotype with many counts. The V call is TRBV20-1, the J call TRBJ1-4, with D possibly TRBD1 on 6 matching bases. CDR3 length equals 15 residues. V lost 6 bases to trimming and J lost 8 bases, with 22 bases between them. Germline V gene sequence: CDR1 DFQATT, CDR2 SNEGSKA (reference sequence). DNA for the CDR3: TGCAGTGCAAAAACAAACCAGGGGAGAGGGGAAAAACTGTTTTTT. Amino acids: CSAKTNQGRGEKLFF.

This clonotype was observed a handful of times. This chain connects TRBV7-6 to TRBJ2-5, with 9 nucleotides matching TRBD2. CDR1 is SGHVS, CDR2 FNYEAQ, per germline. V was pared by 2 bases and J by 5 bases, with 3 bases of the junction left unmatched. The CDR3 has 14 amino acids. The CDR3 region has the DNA TGTGCCAGCAGCTTAAGCGGGGGGACGGAGACCCAGTACTTC. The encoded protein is CASSLSGGTETQYF.

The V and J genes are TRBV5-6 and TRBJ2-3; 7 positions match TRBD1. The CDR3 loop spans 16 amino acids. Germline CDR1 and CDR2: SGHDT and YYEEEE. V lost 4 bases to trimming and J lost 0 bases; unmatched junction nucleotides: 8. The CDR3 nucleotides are TGTGCCAGCAGCCCCTACAGGGGACCTAGCACAGATACGCAGTATTTT. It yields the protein CASSPYRGPSTDTQYF.

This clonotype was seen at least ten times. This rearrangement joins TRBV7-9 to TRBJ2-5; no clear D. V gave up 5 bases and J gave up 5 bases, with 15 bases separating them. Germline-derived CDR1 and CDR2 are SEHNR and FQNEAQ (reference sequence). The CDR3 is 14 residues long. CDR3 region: CASSVSMVRETQYF. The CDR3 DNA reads TGTGCCAGCAGCGTATCCATGGTCCGGGAGACCCAGTACTTC.

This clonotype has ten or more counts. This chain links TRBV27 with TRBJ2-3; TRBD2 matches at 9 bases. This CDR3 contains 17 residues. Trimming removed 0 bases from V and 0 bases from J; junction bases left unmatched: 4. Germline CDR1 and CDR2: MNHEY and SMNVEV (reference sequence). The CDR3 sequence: CASSLSSRGGSTDTQYF. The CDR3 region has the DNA TGTGCCAGCAGTTTATCGTCGCGGGGGGGGAGCACAGATACGCAGTATTTT.

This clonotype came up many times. CDR3 region: CASVTGTASRGAFF. The CDR3 DNA reads as TGTGCCAGCGTCACCGGGACGGCCAGCCGGGGAGCTTTCTTT. The rearrangement links TRBV18 to TRBJ1-1; possibly TRBD1 for D (5 bases). The ends were cut back, 8 bases at V and 10 bases at J, with 23 bases in the middle. CDR1 and CDR2 from the germline V gene are KGHSH and LQKENI. The CDR3 covers 14 residues.

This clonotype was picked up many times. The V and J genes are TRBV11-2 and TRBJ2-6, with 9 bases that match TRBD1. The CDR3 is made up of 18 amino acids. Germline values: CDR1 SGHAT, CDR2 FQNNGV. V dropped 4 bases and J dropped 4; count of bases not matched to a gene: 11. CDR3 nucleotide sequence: TGTGCCAGCAGCTCCCTCCGGGACAGGGTGTCCGGGGCCAACGTCCTGACTTTC. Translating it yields CASSSLRDRVSGANVLTF. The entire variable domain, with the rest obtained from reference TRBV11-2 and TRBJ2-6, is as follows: EAGVAQSPRYKIIEKRQSVAFWCNPISGHATLYWYQQILGQGPKLLIQFQNNGVVDDSQLPKDRFSAERLKGVDSTLKIQPAKLEDSAVYLCASSSLRDRVSGANVLTFGAGSRLTVL.

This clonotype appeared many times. The CDR3 region has the DNA TGTGCCAGCACCGAAAGGCGGGGGGGCGGCGGCGAGACCCAGTACTTC. Encoded protein: CASTERRGGGGETQYF. This chain links TRBV5-4 with TRBJ2-5, with TRBD2 identical over 9 bases. The CDR3 loop spans 16 amino acids. CDR1 SGHNT and CDR2 YYREEE come from the germline V gene (reference sequence). Losses at the gene ends were 6 bases for V and 5 bases for J; bases not matched to a gene: 14.

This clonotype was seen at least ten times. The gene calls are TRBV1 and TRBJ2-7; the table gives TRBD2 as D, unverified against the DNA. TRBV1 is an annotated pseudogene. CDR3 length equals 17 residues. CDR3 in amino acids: CTSSQDFPSGETYEQYF. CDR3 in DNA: TGCACCAGCAGCCAAGATTTCCCGAGCGGGGAGACCTACGAGCAGTACTTC.

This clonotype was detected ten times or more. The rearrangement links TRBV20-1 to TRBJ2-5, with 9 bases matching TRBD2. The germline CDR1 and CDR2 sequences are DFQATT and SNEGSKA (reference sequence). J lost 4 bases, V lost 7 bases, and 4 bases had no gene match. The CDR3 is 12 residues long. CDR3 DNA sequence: TGCAGTGTTAGCGGGGGCGGAGAGACCCAGTACTTC. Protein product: CSVSGGGETQYF.

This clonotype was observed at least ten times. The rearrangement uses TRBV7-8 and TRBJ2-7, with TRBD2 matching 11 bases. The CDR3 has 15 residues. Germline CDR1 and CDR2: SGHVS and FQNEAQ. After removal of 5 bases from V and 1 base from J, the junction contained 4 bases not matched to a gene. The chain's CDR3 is CASSAGLAGSYEQYF. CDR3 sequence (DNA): TGTGCCAGCAGCGCAGGACTAGCGGGTTCCTACGAGCAGTACTTC.

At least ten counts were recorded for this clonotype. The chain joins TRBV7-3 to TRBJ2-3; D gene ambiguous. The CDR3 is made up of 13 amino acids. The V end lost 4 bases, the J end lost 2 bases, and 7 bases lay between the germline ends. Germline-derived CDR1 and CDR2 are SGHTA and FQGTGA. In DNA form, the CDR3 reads TGTGCCAGCAGCTCTCAGCTCACAGATACGCAGTATTTT. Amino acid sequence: CASSSQLTDTQYF.

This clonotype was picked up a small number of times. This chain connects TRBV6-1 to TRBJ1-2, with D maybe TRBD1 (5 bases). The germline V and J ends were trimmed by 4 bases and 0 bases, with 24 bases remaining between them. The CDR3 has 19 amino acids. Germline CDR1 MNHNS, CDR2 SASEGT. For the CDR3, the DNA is TGTGCCAGCAGTGCCCGACCTGGGACGGCCGAATCATCTAACTATGGCTACACCTTC. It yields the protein CASSARPGTAESSNYGYTF.

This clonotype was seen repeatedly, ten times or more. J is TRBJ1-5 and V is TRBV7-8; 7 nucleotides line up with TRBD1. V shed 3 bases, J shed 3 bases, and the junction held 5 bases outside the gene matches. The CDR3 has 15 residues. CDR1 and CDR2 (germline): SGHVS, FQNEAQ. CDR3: CASSFTGAFNQPQHF. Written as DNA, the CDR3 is TGTGCCAGCAGCTTTACAGGGGCTTTCAATCAGCCCCAGCATTTT.

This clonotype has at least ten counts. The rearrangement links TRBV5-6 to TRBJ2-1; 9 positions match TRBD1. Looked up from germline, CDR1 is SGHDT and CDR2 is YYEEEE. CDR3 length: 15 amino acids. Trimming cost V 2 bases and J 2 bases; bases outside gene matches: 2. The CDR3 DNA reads TGTGCCAGCAGCTTCGGGGACAGGGCCTACAATGAGCAGTTCTTC. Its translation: CASSFGDRAYNEQFF.

Written as DNA, the CDR3 is TGTGCCAGCAGCCCCGACGGAGGAGTTGGGCTCCGGGCCTCGAACACTGAAGCTTTCTTT. This encodes CASSPDGGVGLRASNTEAFF. The chain combines TRBV7-9 with TRBJ1-1; D gene ambiguous. V was trimmed by 5 bases and J by 1 base, leaving 29 bases between them. This CDR3 region has 20 residues. The germline V gene encodes CDR1 SEHNR and CDR2 FQNEAQ (reference sequence).

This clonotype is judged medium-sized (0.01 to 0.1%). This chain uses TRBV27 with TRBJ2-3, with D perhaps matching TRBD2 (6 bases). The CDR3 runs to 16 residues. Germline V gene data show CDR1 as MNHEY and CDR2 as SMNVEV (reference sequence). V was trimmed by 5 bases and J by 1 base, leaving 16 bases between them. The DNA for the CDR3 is TGTGCCAGCAGTAATACTAGCCTCCTTGGCACAGATACGCAGTATTTT. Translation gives CASSNTSLLGTDTQYF.

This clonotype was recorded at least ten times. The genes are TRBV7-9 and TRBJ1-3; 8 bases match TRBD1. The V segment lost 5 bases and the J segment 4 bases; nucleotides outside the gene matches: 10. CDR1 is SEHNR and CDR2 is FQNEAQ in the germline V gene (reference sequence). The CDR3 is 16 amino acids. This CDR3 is CASSRWTGSAGNTIYF. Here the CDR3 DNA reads TGTGCCAGCAGCCGATGGACAGGGAGTGCCGGAAACACCATATATTTT.

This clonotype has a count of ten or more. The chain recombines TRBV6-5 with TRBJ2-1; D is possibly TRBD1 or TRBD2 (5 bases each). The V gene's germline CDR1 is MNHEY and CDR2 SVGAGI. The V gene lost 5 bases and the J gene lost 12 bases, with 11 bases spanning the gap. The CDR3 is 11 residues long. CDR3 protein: CASSPGTRQFF. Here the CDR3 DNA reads TGTGCCAGCAGTCCAGGGACCAGGCAGTTCTTC.

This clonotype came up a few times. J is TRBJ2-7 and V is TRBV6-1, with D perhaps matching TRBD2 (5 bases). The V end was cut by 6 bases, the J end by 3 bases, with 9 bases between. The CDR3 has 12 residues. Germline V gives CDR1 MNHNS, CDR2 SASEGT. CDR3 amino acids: CASRAGIYEQYF. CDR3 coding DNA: TGTGCCAGCAGGGCCGGGATCTACGAGCAGTACTTC.